The rows below give T cell receptor beta chains drawn from one sample of a study of neoadjuvant nivolumab and ipilimumab in lung cancer. Produced via immunoSEQ multiplex PCR; TCRdb's table is partial and in-frame only. The sample lists around 6,000 clones, about two thirds seen once, with roughly 15% in the top ten. The source was tumor tissue, collected after neoadjuvant nivolumab, alone or with ipilimumab, at or shortly before surgery. These receptor sequences come from an adult with non-small cell lung cancer. Both conserved end residues are part of each CDR3. The order of the fields is V gene, J gene, CDR3 protein.

TRBV4-1	TRBJ2-7	CASSQTRTGDYEQYF
TRBV6-1	TRBJ2-2	CASSVNQGRTGELFF
TRBV11-3	TRBJ2-1	CASSLGDTGGHNEQFF
TRBV6-5	TRBJ1-2	CASSYFDSGGYTF
TRBV2	TRBJ2-1	CASGASVNEQFF
TRBV10-3	TRBJ2-5	CAISGGYQETQYF
TRBV19	TRBJ2-1	CASSIVGGQYNEQFF
TRBV11-2	TRBJ2-7	CASSLKGWSRGQGEQYF
TRBV7-2	TRBJ2-7	CASSRARSLREQYF
TRBV25-1	TRBJ2-3	CASSGGLAGVRADTQYF
TRBV7-6	TRBJ2-7	CASSLGGWGKGSPLYEQYF
TRBV5-1	TRBJ2-5	CASSPPGLAGETQYF
TRBV11-3	TRBJ2-1	CASSLPTNNEQFF
TRBV7-8	TRBJ2-1	CASEGVAGGLSSYNEQFF
TRBV11-3	TRBJ2-3	CASSLAASTDTQYF
TRBV7-9	TRBJ1-4	CASSFGGGEKLFF
TRBV7-6	TRBJ2-7	CASSLGGGAPYEQYF
TRBV10-2	TRBJ2-5	CASGSGQETQYF
TRBV10-1	TRBJ2-1	CASSESASGRAGYNEQFF
TRBV6-4	TRBJ2-2	CASSERAGDTGELFF
TRBV7-9	TRBJ1-2	CASSSVFGYTF
TRBV2	TRBJ2-5	CASRGQQETQYF
TRBV7-9	TRBJ2-1	CASSPVGNEQFF
TRBV19	TRBJ2-1	CASSIGAGLRYNEQFF
TRBV2	TRBJ2-2	CASRRLAGNSGELFF
TRBV2	TRBJ1-2	CASSEPPPGAMDYGYTF
TRBV7-2	TRBJ1-4	CASSPWGGANREKLFF
TRBV30	TRBJ1-1	CAWSVQVQGEAFF
TRBV6-1	TRBJ2-1	CASSASRPPSYNEQFF
TRBV14	TRBJ2-3	CASSQRLASDTQYF
TRBV11-2	TRBJ2-7	CASSLGGSDEQYF
TRBV18	TRBJ1-2	CASSPIGGFEGYTF
TRBV10-1	TRBJ2-2	CASSVGIGTGELFF
TRBV29-1	TRBJ1-4	CSAQGEKLFF
TRBV6-1	TRBJ2-1	CASSAHLTFSGSSYNEQFF
TRBV5-6	TRBJ2-1	CASSSQGLAGAYNEQFF
TRBV5-1	TRBJ2-5	CASSLDTWETQYF
TRBV13	TRBJ1-5	CASSFGVGQPQHF
TRBV28	TRBJ2-5	CASSLYARRETQYF
TRBV2	TRBJ1-1	CASSGQPPFF
TRBV6-4	TRBJ1-5	CASSNRAGNQPQHF
TRBV9	TRBJ1-1	CASSFRDSSKAFF
TRBV25-1	TRBJ2-3	CASSEKTTSTDTQYF
TRBV28	TRBJ1-5	CASSLGRRQPQHF
TRBV11-2	TRBJ2-1	CASSPTGREQFF
TRBV4-2	TRBJ1-4	CASSHDLLDPRGGVVGGLFF
TRBV18	TRBJ2-1	CASSLERGEQFF
TRBV10-2	TRBJ2-7	CASSESHEYEQYF
TRBV2	TRBJ2-5	CASSQETQYF
TRBV30	TRBJ1-2	CAWSRDENYGYTF
TRBV27	TRBJ2-7	CASTRAGGFYEQYF
TRBV6-6	TRBJ1-3	CASSARHVGNTIYF
TRBV7-3	TRBJ2-1	CASSVQGYSYNEQFF
TRBV5-5	TRBJ1-2	CASSLEPVNYGYTF